What follows are 2 T cell receptor beta chains derived from one specimen sequenced in a study of blood T cells in healthy people across ages. The second PCR ran roughly 7 to 11 cycles with a sample-barcoded 5' primer and J-beta primers. TCRdb independently ran MiXCR on the 5' RACE reads; one entry per CDR3 protein. The table has 910,000 or so distinct CDR3 sequences, roughly 51% seen once. The sequenced material came from blood. The receptors were sampled from a woman aged 60-70 years in good health.

The chain's CDR3 is CASSLWGLENEQFF. CDR3 in DNA: TGTGCCAGCAGTCTCTGGGGGCTTGAGAATGAGCAGTTCTTC. The chain carries TRBV2 and TRBJ2-1, with D tentatively TRBD1 (6 bases). In germline, CDR1 is SNHLY, CDR2 FYNNEI. CDR3 length equals 14 residues. Deletions cut 5 bases from V and 7 bases from J, with 15 bases between.

The chain is built from TRBV12-3 or TRBV12-4 and TRBJ2-2; D uncertain. The CDR3 runs to 16 residues. Trimming pared 2 bases from V and 1 base from J, leaving 11 bases between. CDR3 loop: CASSLSGPVNTGELFF. The DNA of the CDR3 is TGTGCCAGCAGTTTATCCGGACCCGTGAACACCGGGGAGCTGTTTTTT.